The rows below give T cell receptor beta chains drawn from one sample of a study of blood T cell repertoires in COVID-19. The method was immunoSEQ multiplex PCR; TCRdb's version includes in-frame clones alone and lacks a portion of them. The repertoire consists of over 90,000 clones, with 91% occurring once and the leading ten covering about 4%. The sample consisted of peripheral blood. The origin of the receptors is a man aged 18 to 29 with acute or convalescent COVID-19. Each CDR3 is given with its conserved first and last residue. A D gene is named only where the DNA matches it firmly. Size tells how often a clone was seen (once, few, many) or the class of an expanded clone, and some rows leave it out.

J gene	D gene	clone size	V gene	CDR3 protein	CDR3 DNA
TRBJ2-1	TRBD2	.	TRBV24-1	CATSDLGQSGTVKGEQFF	TGTGCCACCAGTGATTTAGGGCAAAGCGGGACTGTGAAAGGTGAGCAGTTCTTC
TRBJ1-2	TRBD1	.	TRBV9	CASSGELGQLYTF	TGTGCCAGCAGCGGCGAGCTGGGACAGTTGTACACCTTC
TRBJ1-4	.	.	TRBV30	CAWRNAGGEKLFF	TGTGCCTGGAGGAATGCGGGGGGGGAAAAACTGTTTTTT
TRBJ2-1	.	few	TRBV7-9	CASSLSGARNEQFF	TGTGCCAGCAGCTTAAGTGGGGCTAGAAATGAGCAGTTCTTC
TRBJ1-2	TRBD1	.	TRBV14	CASNPRGTGSRGYTF	TGTGCCAGCAACCCTCGCGGGACAGGGAGCCGTGGCTACACCTTC
TRBJ2-1	.	.	TRBV3-1/TRBV3-2	CASSQGTGINNEQFF	TGTGCCAGCAGCCAAGGAACCGGGATTAACAATGAGCAGTTCTTC
TRBJ2-2	.	.	TRBV2	CASTPGFTGELFF	TGTGCCAGCACCCCAGGGTTCACCGGGGAGCTGTTTTTT
TRBJ1-1	.	.	TRBV6-6	CASSSPRGSFTEAFF	TGTGCCAGCAGTTCTCCCAGGGGATCCTTCACTGAAGCTTTCTTT
TRBJ2-7	.	.	TRBV3-1/TRBV3-2	CASSQGGGGAYEQYF	TGTGCCAGCAGCCAAGGGGGTGGAGGGGCCTACGAGCAGTACTTC
TRBJ1-5	TRBD1	few	TRBV5-1	CASSRGTGIGQPQHF	TGCGCCAGCAGCCGAGGGACAGGTATTGGTCAGCCCCAGCATTTT
TRBJ1-2	TRBD1	once	TRBV3-1/TRBV3-2	CASSPGQGAVYGYTF	TGTGCCAGCAGCCCGGGACAGGGGGCGGTCTATGGCTACACCTTC
TRBJ1-1	.	few	TRBV7-9	CASSAGLPNTEAFF	TGTGCCAGCAGCGCAGGACTTCCGAACACTGAAGCTTTCTTT
TRBJ1-2	TRBD1	.	TRBV5-1	CASSSSTGSWVEGYTF	TGCGCCAGCAGCTCCTCGACAGGGAGTTGGGTCGAGGGCTACACCTTC
TRBJ1-6	.	.	TRBV5-6	CASSFLGNLLPLHF	TGTGCCAGCAGCTTTCTCGGGAACCTACTTCCCCTCCACTTT
TRBJ2-2	TRBD1	.	TRBV5-8	CASSLGQGIGELFF	TGTGCCAGCAGCTTGGGACAGGGTATCGGGGAGCTGTTTTTT
TRBJ1-4	.	.	TRBV2	CASMAGNNEKLFF	TGTGCCAGCATGGCAGGGAATAATGAAAAACTGTTTTTT
TRBJ1-2	.	.	TRBV27	CASSTGPRGYYGYTF	TGTGCCAGCAGTACCGGGCCAAGGGGATACTATGGCTACACCTTC
TRBJ1-2	TRBD1	.	TRBV15	CATSRDRGYGYTF	TGTGCCACCAGCAGGGACAGGGGCTATGGCTACACCTTC
TRBJ1-6	TRBD1	.	TRBV30	CAWSVMGTAQSPLHF	TGTGCCTGGAGTGTAATGGGGACAGCACAATCACCCCTCCACTTT
TRBJ2-7	.	few	TRBV2	CASSNLQGPYEQYF	TGTGCCAGCAGCAATTTACAGGGTCCCTACGAGCAGTACTTC
TRBJ1-2	.	.	TRBV7-9	CASSLSLGLPRYGYTF	TGTGCCAGCAGCTTATCCCTAGGTCTTCCGCGGTATGGCTACACCTTC
TRBJ2-7	TRBD2	few	TRBV7-9	CASRLTSGGAYEQYF	TGTGCCAGCAGGCTGACTAGCGGGGGGGCCTACGAGCAGTACTTC
TRBJ1-5	.	.	TRBV19	CASSIDQVTSNQPQHF	TGTGCCAGTAGTATAGATCAGGTTACTAGCAATCAGCCCCAGCATTTT
TRBJ2-7	.	.	TRBV3-1/TRBV3-2	CASSQGQRAYEQYF	TGTGCCAGCAGCCAAGGCCAAAGAGCCTACGAGCAGTACTTC
TRBJ1-1	.	.	TRBV4-1	CASSQDSPNTEAFF	TGCGCCAGCAGCCAAGATAGTCCGAACACTGAAGCTTTCTTT